Described below is a single T cell receptor (beta chain) sequence and its context. What it recognizes is unknown. As for treatment: roughly 10-day PBMC culture with coronavirus spike peptide pools or control peptides (ViraFEST assay). Dates of PCR positivity, March to December 2020, preceded the US Alpha, Beta and Delta variants. Cultures got half-medium changes with IL-2 on days 3 and 7. The V end was cut by 4 bases, the J end by 6 bases, with 10 bases between. CDR3 length: 13 amino acids. CDR1 is MNHNS, CDR2 SASEGT, per germline. The data originate from a study of vaccination and CD4 T cells after COVID-19. As for the study in general: Each enrolled participant received a two-dose regimen of either BNT162b2 or mRNA-1273 vaccine. It was a median about 100 days after diagnosis, with a range of 35 to 161, that post-COVID samples were drawn.

Cultured CD4+ T cell DNA underwent sequencing with the Oncomine TCR Beta short-read assay. MiXCR was run by TCRdb on the PCR reads, yielding one entry per CDR3 protein. This table has almost 20,000 distinct CDR3 sequences, 52% appearing once. This sequence was found in a human donor who had recovered from COVID-19. The source material was CD4+ T cells from blood, cultured in vitro. This chain links TRBV6-1 with TRBJ1-5; D not certain. The CDR3 sequence: CASSASSLQPQHF. DNA of the CDR3: TGTGCCAGCAGTGCCTCCTCCCTTCAGCCCCAGCATTTT.